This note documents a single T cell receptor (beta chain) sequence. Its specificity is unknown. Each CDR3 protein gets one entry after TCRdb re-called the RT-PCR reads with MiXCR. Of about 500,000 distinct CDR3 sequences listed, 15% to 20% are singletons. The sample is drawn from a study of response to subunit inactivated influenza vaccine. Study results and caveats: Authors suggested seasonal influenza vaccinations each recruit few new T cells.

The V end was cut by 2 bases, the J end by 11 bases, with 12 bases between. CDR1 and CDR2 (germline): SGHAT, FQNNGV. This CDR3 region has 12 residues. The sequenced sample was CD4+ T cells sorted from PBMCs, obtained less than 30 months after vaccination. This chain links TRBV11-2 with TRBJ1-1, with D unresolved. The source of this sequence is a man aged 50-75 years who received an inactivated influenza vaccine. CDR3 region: CASSLSGMGAFF. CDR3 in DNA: TGTGCCAGCAGCTTAAGCGGGATGGGGGCTTTCTTT.